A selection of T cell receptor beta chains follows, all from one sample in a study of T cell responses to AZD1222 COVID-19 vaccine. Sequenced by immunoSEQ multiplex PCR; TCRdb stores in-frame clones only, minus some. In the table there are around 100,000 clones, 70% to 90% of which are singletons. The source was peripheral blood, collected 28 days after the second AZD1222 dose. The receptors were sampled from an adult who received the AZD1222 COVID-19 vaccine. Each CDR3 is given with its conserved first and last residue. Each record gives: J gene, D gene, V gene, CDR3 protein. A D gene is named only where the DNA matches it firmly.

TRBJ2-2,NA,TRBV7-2,CASSARGAGELFF
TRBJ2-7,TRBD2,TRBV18,CASSPGTSGGQGYEQYF
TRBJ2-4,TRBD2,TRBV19,CASSPAGGGNIQYF
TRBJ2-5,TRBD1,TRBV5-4,CASSLGRGRVPRETQYF
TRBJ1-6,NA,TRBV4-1,CASSQDNFGNSPLHF
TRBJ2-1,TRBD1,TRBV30,CACSRGQLDNEQFF
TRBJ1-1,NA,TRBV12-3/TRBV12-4,CASSHGWREAFF
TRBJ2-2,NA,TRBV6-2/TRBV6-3,CASSRAWGGELFF
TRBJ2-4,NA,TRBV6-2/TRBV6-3,CASSYSGDGARNIQYF
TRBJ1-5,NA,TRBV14,CASSQDSIQPQHF
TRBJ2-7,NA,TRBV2,CASSEALGGPYEQYF
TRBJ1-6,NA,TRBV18,CASSPTGKDFNSPLHF
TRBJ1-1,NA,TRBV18,CASSPIGGAGSNTEAFF